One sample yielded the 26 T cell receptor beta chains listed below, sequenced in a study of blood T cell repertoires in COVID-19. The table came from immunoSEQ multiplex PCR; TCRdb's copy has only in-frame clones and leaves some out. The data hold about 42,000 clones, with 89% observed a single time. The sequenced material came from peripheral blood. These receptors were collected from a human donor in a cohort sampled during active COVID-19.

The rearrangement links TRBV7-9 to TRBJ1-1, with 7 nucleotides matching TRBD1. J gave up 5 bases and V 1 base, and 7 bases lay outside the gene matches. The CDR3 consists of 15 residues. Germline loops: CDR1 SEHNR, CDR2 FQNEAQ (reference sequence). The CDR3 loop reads CASSLVEQGLTEAFF. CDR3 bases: TGTGCCAGCAGCTTAGTCGAACAGGGGTTAACTGAAGCTTTCTTT. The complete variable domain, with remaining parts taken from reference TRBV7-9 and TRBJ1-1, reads DTGVSQNPRHKITKRGQNVTFRCDPISEHNRLYWYRQTLGQGPEFLTYFQNEAQLEKSRLLSDRFSAERPKGSFSTLEIQRTEQGDSAMYLCASSLVEQGLTEAFFGQGTRLTVV.

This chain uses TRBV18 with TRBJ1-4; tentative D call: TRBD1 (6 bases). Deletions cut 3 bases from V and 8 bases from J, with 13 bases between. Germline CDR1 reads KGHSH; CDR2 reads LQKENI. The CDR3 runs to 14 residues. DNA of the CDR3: TGTGCCAGCTCACCGCCGGCGGGGGCAGAAAAACTGTTTTTT. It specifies CASSPPAGAEKLFF. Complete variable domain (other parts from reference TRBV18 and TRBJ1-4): NAGVMQNPRHLVRRRGQEARLRCSPMKGHSHVYWYRQLPEEGLKFMVYLQKENIIDESGMPKERFSAEFPKEGPSILRIQQVVRGDSAAYFCASSPPAGAEKLFFGSGTQLSVL.

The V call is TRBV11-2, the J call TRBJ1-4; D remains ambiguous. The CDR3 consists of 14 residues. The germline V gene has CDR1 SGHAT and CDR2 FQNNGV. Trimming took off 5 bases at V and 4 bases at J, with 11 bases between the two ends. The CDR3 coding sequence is TGTGCCAGCAGCCCCGGGAACAGTAATGAAAAACTGTTTTTT. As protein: CASSPGNSNEKLFF.

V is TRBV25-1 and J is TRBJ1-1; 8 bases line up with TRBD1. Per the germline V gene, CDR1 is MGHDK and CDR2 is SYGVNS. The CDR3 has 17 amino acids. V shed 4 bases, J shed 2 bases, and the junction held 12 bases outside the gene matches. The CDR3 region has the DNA TGTGCCAGCAGTGGGTATTACCAGGACAGGGACAACACTGAAGCTTTCTTT. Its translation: CASSGYYQDRDNTEAFF.

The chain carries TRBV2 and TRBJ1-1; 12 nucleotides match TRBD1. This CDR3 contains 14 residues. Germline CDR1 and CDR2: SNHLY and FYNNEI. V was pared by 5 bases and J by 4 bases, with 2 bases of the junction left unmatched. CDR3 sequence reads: CASSRDRGLTEAFF. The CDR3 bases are TGTGCCAGCAGTAGGGACAGGGGGCTCACTGAAGCTTTCTTT. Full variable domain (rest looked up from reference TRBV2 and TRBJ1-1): EPEVTQTPSHQVTQMGQEVILRCVPISNHLYFYWYRQILGQKVEFLVSFYNNEISEKSEIFDDQFSVERPDGSNFTLKIRSTKLEDSAMYFCASSRDRGLTEAFFGQGTRLTVV.

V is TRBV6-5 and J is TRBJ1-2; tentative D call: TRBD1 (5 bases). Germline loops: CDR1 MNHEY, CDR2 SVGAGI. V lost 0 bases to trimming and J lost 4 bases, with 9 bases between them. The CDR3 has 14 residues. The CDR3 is CASSYSLTGYGYTF. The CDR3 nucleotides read TGTGCCAGCAGTTACTCTCTCACAGGCTATGGCTACACCTTC.

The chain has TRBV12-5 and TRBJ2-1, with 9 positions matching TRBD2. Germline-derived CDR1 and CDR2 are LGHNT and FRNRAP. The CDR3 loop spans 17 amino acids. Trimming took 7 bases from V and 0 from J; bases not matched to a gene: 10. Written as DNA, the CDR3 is TGTGCTAGTGTACCCGTGGCGGGGGGGAGCTCCTACAATGAGCAGTTCTTC. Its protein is CASVPVAGGSSYNEQFF.

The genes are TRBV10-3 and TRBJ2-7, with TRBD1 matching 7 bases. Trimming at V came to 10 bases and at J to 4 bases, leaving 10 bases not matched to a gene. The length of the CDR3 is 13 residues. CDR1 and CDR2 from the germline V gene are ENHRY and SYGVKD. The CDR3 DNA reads TGTGCCACTTCGGGGACAGAGATGTACGAGCAGTACTTC. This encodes CATSGTEMYEQYF.

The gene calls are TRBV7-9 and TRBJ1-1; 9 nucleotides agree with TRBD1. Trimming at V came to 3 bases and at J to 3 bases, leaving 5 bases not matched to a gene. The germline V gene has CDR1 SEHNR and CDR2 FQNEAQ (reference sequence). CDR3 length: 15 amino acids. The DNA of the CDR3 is TGTGCCAGCAGCTTGACGGGACAGGGTGACACTGAAGCTTTCTTT. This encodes CASSLTGQGDTEAFF.

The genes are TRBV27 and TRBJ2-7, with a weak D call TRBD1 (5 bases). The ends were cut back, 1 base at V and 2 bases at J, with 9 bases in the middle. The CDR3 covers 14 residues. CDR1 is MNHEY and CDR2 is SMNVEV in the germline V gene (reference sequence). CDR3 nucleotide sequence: TGTGCCAGCAGTTTATGGTCAGGGCCCTACGAGCAGTACTTC. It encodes CASSLWSGPYEQYF.

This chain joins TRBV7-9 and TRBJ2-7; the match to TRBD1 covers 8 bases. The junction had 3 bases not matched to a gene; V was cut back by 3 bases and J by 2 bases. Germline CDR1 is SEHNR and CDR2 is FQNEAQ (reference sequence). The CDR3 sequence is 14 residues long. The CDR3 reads CASSFTDRAYEQYF. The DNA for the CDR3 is TGTGCCAGCAGCTTTACGGACAGGGCCTACGAGCAGTACTTC.

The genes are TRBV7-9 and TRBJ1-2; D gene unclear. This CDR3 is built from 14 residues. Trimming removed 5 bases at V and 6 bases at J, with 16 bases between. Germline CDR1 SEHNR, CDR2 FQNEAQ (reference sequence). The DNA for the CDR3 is TGTGCCAGCAGCCCCGGTCGGGGAGGAGATGGCTACACCTTC. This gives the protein CASSPGRGGDGYTF.

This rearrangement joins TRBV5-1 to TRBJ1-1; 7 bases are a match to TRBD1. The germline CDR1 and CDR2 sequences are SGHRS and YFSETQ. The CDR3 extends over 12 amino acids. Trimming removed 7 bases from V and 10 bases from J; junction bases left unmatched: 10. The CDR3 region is CASGWDSRGAFF. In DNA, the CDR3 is TGCGCCAGCGGCTGGGACAGCAGAGGAGCTTTCTTT.

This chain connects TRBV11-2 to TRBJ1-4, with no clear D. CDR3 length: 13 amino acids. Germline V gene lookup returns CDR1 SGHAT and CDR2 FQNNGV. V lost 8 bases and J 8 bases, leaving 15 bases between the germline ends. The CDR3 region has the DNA TGTGCCAGCGGCGACGGAGTGAGCGAAAAACTGTTTTTT. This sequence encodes CASGDGVSEKLFF. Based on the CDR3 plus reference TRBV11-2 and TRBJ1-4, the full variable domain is EAGVAQSPRYKIIEKRQSVAFWCNPISGHATLYWYQQILGQGPKLLIQFQNNGVVDDSQLPKDRFSAERLKGVDSTLKIQPAKLEDSAVYLCASGDGVSEKLFFGSGTQLSVL.

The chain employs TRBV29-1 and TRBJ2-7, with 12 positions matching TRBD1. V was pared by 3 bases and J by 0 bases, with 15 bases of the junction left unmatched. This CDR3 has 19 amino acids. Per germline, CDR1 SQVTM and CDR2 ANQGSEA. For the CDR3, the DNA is TGCAGCGTTGAGGTTTTATTGGGACAGGGGGCTTCGAGCTCCTACGAGCAGTACTTC. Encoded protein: CSVEVLLGQGASSSYEQYF.

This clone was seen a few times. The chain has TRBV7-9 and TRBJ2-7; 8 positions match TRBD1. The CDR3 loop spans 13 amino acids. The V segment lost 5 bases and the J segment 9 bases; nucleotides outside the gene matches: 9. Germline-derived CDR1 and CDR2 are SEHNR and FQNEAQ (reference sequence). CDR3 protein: CASSPHQGAVQYF. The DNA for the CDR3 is TGTGCCAGCAGCCCACATCAGGGGGCAGTGCAGTACTTC.

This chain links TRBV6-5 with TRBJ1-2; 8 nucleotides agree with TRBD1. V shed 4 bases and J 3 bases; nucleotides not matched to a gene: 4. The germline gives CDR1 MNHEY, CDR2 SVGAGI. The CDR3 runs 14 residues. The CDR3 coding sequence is TGTGCCAGCAGTTCAGGGGGCGAGTACTATGGCTACACCTTC. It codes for CASSSGGEYYGYTF.

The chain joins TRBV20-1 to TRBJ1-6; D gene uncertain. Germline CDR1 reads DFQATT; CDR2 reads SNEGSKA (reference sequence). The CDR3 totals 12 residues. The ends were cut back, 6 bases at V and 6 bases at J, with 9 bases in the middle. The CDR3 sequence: CSASGGNSPLHF. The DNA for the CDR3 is TGCAGTGCCAGTGGAGGTAATTCACCCCTCCACTTT.

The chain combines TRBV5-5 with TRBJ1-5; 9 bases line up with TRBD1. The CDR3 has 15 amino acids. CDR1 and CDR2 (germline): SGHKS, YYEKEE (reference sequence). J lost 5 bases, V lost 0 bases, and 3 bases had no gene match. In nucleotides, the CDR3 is TGTGCCAGCAGCTTGGGTGGGACAGGGTATCAGCCCCAGCATTTT. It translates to CASSLGGTGYQPQHF.

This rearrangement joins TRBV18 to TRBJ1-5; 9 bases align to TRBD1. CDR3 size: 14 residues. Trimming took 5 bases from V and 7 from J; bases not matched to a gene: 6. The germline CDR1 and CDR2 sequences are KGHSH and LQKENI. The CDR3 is CASSAGTGLQPQHF. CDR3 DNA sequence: TGTGCCAGCTCAGCCGGGACAGGGTTACAGCCCCAGCATTTT.

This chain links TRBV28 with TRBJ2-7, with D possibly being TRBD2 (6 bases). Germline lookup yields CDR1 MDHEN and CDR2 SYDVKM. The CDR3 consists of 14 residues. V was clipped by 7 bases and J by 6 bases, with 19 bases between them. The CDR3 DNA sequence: TGTGCCAGCAACCCCCACGGGGGAGGAGGCGAGCAGTACTTC. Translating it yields CASNPHGGGGEQYF. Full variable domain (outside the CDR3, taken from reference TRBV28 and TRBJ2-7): DVKVTQSSRYLVKRTGEKVFLECVQDMDHENMFWYRQDPGLGLRLIYFSYDVKMKEKGDIPEGYSVSREKKERFSLILESASTNQTSMYLCASNPHGGGGEQYFGPGTRLTVT.

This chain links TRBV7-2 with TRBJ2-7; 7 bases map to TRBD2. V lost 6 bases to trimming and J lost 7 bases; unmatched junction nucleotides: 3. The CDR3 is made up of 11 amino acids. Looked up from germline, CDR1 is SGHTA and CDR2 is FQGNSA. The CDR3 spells CASRLAVEQYF. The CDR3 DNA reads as TGTGCCAGCAGGCTAGCGGTTGAGCAGTACTTC.

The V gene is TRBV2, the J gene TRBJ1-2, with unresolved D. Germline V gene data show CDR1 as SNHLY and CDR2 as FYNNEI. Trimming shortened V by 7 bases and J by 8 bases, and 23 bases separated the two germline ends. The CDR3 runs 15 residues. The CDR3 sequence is CASNPEVGVSGGYTF. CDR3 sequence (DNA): TGTGCCAGCAACCCAGAGGTCGGGGTATCTGGCGGCTACACCTTC.

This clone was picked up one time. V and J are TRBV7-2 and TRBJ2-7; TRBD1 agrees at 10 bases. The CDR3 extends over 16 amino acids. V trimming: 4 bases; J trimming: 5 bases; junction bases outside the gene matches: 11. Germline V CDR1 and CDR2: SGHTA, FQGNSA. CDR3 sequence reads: CASSSGGTGAPNEQYF. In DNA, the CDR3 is TGTGCCAGCAGCTCAGGGGGGACAGGGGCTCCGAACGAGCAGTACTTC.

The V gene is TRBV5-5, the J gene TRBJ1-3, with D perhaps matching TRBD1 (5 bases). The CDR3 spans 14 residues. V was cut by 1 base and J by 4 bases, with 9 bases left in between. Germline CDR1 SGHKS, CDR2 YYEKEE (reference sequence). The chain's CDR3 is CASSLSGGGNTIYF. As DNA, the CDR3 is TGTGCCAGCAGCTTGTCCGGGGGAGGAAACACCATATATTTT.

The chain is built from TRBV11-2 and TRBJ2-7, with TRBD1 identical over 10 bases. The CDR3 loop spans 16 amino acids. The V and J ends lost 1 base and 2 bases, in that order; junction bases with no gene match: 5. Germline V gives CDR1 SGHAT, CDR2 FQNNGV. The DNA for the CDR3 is TGTGCCAGCAGCTTAGGGAGGGGGACAGGGGCCTACGAGCAGTACTTC. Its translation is CASSLGRGTGAYEQYF.